This TCR beta chain was recorded in a study of T cell responses to AZD1222 COVID-19 vaccine. Findings of the study overall: Reports indicate that nearly half of spike-specific TCRs are directed at unmutated variant regions.

As regards this clone: Antigen unknown.

Clones were sequenced by immunoSEQ multiplex PCR, and TCRdb holds only the in-frame ones, with some missing. Of some 170,000 clones listed, over 85% are singletons. This receptor was obtained from an adult in good health. Sequences were derived from peripheral blood, sampled on day 0 of AZD1222 vaccination.

The CDR3 DNA is TGTGCCGCGGGCCCCAACTATGGCTACACCTTC. Protein product: CAAGPNYGYTF. The chain links TRBV30 to TRBJ1-2; D ambiguous. V was trimmed by 8 bases and J by 2 bases, leaving 9 bases between them. CDR3 length: 11 amino acids. Germline values: CDR1 GTSNPN, CDR2 SVGIG (reference sequence).